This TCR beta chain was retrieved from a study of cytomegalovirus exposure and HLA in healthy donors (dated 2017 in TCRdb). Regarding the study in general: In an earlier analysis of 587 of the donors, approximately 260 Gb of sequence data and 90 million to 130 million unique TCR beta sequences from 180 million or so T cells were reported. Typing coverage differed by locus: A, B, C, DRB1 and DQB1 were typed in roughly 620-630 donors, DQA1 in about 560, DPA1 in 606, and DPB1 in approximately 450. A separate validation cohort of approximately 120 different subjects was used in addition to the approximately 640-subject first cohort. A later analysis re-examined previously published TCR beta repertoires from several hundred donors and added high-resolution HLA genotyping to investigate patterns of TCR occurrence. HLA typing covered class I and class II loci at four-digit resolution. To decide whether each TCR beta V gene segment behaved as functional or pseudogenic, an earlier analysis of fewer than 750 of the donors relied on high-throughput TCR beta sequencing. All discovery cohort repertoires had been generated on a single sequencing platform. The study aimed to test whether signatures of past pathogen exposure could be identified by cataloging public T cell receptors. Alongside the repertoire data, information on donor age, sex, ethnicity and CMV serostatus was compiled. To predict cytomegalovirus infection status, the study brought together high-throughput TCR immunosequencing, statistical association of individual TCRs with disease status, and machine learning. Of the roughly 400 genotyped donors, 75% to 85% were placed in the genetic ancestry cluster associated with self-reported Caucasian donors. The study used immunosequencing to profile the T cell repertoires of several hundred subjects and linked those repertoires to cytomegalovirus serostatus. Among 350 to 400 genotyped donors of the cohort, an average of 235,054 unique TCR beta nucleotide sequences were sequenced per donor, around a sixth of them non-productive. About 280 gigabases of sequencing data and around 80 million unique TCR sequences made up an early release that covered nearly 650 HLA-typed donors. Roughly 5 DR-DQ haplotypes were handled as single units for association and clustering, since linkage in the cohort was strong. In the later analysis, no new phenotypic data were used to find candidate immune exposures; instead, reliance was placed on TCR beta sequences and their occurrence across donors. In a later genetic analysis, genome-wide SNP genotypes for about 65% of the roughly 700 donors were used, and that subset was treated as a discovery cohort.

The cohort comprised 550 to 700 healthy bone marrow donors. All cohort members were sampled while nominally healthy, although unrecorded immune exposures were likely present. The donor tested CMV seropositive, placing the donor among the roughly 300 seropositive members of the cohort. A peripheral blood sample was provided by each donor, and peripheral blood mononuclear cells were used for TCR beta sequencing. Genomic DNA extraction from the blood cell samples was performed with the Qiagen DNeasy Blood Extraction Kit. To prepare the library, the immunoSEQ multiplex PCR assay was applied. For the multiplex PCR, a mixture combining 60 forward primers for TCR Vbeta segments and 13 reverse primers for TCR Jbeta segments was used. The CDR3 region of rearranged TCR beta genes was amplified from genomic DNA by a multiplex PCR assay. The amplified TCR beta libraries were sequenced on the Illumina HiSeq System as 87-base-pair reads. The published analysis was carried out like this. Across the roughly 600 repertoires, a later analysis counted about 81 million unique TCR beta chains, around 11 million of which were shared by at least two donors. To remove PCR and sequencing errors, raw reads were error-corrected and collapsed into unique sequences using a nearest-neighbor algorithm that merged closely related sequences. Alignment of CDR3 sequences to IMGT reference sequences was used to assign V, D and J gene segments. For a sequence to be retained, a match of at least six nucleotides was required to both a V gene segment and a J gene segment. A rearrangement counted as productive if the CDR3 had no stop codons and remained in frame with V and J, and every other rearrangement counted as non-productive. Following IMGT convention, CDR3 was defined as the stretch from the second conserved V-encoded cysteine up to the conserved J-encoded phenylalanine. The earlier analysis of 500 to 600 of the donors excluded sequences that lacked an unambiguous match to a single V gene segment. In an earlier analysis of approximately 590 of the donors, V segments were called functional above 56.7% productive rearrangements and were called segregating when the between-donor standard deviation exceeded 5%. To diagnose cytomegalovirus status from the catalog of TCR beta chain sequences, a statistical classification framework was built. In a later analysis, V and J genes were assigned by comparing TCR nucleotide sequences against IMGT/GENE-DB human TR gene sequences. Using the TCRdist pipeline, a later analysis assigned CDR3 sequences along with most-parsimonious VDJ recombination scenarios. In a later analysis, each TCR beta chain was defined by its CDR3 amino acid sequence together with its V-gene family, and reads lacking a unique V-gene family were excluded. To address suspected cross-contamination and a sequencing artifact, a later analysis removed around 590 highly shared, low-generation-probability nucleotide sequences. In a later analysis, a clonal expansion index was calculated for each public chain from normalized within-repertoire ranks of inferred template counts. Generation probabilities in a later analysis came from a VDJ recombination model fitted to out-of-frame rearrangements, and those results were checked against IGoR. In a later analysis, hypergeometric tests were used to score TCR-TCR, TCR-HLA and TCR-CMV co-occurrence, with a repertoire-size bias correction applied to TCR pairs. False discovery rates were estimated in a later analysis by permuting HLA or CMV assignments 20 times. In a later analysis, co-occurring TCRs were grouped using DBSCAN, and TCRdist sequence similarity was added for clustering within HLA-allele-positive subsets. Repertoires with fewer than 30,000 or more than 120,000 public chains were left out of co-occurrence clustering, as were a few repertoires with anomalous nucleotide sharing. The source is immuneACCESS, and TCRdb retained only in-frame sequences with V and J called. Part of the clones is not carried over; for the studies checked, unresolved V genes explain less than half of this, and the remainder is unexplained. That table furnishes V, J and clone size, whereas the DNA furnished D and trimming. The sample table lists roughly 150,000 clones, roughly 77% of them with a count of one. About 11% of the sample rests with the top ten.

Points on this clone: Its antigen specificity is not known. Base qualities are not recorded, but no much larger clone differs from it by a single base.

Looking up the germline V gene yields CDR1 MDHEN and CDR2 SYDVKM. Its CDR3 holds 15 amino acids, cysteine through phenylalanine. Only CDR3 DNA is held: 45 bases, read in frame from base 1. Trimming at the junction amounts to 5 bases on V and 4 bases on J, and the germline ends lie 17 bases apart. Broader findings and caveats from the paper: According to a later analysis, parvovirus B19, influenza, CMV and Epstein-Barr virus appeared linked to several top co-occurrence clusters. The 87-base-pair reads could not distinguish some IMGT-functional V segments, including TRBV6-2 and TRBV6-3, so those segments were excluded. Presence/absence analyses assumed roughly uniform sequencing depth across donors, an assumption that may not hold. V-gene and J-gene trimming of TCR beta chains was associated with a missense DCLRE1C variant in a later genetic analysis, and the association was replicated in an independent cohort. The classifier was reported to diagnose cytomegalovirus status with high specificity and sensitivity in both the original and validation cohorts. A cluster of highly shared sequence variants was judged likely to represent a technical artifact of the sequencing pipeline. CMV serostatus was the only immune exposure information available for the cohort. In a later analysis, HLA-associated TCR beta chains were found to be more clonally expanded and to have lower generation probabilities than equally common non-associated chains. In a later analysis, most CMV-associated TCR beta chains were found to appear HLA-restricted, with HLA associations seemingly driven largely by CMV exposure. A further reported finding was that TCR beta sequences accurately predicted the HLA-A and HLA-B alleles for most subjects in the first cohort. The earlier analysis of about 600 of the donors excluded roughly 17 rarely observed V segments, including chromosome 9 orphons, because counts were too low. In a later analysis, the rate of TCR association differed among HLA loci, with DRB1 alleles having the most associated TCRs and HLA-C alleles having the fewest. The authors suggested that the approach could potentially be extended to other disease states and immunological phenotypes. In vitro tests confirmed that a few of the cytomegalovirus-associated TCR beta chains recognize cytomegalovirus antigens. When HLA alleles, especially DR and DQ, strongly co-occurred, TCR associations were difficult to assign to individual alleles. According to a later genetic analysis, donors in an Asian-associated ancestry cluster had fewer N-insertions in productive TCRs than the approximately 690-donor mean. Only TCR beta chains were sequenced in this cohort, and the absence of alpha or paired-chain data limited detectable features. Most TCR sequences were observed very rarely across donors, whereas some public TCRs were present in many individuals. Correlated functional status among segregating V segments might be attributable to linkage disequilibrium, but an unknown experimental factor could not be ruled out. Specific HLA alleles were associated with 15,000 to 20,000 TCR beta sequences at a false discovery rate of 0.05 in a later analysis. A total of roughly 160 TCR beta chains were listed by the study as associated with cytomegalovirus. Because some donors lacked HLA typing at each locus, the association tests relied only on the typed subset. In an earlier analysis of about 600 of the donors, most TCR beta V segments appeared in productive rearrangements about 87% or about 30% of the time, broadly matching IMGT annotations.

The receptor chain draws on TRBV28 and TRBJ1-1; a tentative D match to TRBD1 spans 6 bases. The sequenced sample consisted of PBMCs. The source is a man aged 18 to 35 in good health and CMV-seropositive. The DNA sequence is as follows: TGTGCCAGCAGTGAGATAAGGGGGTCTGTCACTGAAGCTTTCTTT. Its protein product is CASSEIRGSVTEAFF.